This T cell receptor beta chain was captured in a study of PD-L1 blockade in urothelial cancer. Specified time point: peripheral blood 6 weeks after treatment start. The CDR3 runs 13 residues. The germline CDR1 and CDR2 sequences are SNHLY and FYNNEI. Trimming stripped 6 bases from V and 0 bases from J, with 6 bases between. Profiled with immunoSEQ multiplex PCR; TCRdb holds only in-frame clones, not every one. The repertoire consists of 100,000 to 150,000 clones, with about 82% occurring once and the leading ten covering about 2.4%. The sample here was PBMCs, taken around atezolizumab (anti-PD-L1) treatment. The chain combines TRBV2 with TRBJ2-1; D ambiguous. The sequence came from a man aged 50 to 59 with urothelial cancer. Here the CDR3 reads CASSLSSYNEQFF. The CDR3 nucleotides read TGTGCCAGCAGCTTGAGCTCCTACAATGAGCAGTTCTTC.